This TCR beta chain was recorded in a study of beta chain features in type 1 diabetes. Reverse transcribing all isolated RNA meant expressed TCRB transcripts were sequenced. Clones were read by immunoSEQ multiplex PCR, and TCRdb kept only the in-frame ones, dropping some. The table includes hundreds of thousands of clones, under 20% detected once. For this clone: Its antigen is unidentified.

Trimming cost V 7 bases and J 4 bases; bases outside gene matches: 8. The CDR3 covers 15 residues. Germline V CDR1 and CDR2: MNHEY, SMNVEV (reference sequence). The collection from each donor was one heparinised blood draw averaging about 116 mL. Study-level points and caveats: For patients and controls alike, PCR might favor shorter templates to the same degree.

Material: naive CD4+ T cells from blood. The gene calls are TRBV27 and TRBJ1-2; 11 bases line up with TRBD1. This receptor was identified in a woman in her late teens or twenties in good health. CDR3 DNA sequence: TGTGCCAGCAACCCCACCGGGACAGGGGGCTATGGCTACACCTTC. It is translated as CASNPTGTGGYGYTF.